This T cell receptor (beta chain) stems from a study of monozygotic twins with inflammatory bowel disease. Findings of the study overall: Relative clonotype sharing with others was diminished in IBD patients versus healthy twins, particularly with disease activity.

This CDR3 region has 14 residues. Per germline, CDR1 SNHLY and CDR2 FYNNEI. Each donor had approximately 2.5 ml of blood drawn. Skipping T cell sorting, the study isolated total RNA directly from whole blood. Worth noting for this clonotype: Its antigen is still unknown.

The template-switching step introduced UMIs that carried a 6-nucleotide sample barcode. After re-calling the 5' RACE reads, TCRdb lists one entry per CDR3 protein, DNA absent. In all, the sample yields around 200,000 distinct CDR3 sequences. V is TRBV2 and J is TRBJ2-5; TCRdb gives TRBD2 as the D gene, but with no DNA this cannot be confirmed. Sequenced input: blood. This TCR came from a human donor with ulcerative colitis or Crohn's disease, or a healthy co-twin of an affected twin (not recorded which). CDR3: CASQQRGTQETQYF.